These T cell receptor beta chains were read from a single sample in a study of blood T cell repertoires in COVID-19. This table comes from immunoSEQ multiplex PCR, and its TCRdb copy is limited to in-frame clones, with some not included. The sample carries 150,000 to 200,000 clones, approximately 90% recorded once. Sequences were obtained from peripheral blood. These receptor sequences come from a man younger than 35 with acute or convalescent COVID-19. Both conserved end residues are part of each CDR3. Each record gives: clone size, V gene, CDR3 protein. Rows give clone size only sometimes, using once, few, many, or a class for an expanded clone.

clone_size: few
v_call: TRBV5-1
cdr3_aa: CASSLDPTGNGYTF

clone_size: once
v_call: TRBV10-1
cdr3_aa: CASSDSNYGYTF

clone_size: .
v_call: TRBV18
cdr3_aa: CASSLGQGSYEQYF

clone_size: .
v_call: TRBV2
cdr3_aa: CASRKTGAGDQPQHF

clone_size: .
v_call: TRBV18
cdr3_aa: CASSPLSRITGRETQYF

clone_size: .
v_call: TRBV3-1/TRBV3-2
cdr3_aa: CASSPRGRGSYEQYF

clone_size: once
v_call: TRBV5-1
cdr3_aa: CASSADKALYEQYF

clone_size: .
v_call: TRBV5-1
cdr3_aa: CASMSSPGGKNTEAFF

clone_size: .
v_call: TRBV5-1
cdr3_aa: CASSFNPGLAGEVEQFF

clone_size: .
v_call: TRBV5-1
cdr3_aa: CASSLGWLGDRVTSEAFF

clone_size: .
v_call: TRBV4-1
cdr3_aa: CASRGTESYNEQFF

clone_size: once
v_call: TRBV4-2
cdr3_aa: CASSQVPGDTRRGYGYTF

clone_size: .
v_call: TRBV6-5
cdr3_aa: CASSYRTGNTEAFF

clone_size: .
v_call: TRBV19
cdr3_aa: CASSIIGDEQYF